A single sample gave rise to the 24 T cell receptor beta chains below, sequenced in a study of vaccination and CD4 T cells after COVID-19. Cultured CD4+ T cell DNA underwent sequencing with the Oncomine TCR Beta short-read assay. TCRdb called the PCR reads again in MiXCR, with one record for every CDR3 protein. The repertoire consists of approximately 22,000 distinct CDR3 sequences, with around 33% occurring once and the leading ten covering 2.6%. These receptors are not linked to any known antigen. The time point denotes: late sampling 161 to 241 days after vaccination in three convalescent patients. The treatment denotes: roughly 11-day PBMC culture with coronavirus spike peptide pools or control peptides (ViraFEST assay). Sequenced material: CD4+ T cells from blood, cultured in vitro, taken about 7 months after SARS-CoV-2 vaccination. The receptors were sampled from a human donor who had recovered from COVID-19.

The chain has TRBV20-1 and TRBJ2-5; tentatively, D is TRBD2 (5 bases). The CDR3 extends over 15 amino acids. The ends were cut back, 2 bases at V and 6 bases at J, with 19 bases in the middle. The V gene's germline CDR1 is DFQATT and CDR2 SNEGSKA (reference sequence). CDR3 sequence (DNA): TGCAGTGCTAGAAGTCCGGCCGAGGGCGTGCAGACCCAGTACTTC. This gives the protein CSARSPAEGVQTQYF.

This clonotype showed up just a few times. This sequence joins TRBV15 and TRBJ2-7; the D is unclear. V was trimmed by 0 bases and J by 3 bases, leaving 9 bases between them. CDR1 LNHNV and CDR2 YYDKDF come from the germline V gene (reference sequence). The CDR3 has 14 amino acids. CDR3 sequence: CATSREVAVYEQYF. The CDR3 DNA follows: TGTGCCACCAGCAGAGAGGTAGCCGTCTACGAGCAGTACTTC.

The rearrangement links TRBV19 to TRBJ1-6; 8 bases match TRBD1. The germline CDR1 and CDR2 sequences are LNHDA and SQIVND (reference sequence). The J segment lost 0 bases and the V segment lost 9 bases, leaving 7 bases of the junction unmatched. The CDR3 covers 16 residues. CDR3 amino acids: CASHRGKSSYNSPLHF. CDR3 bases: TGTGCCAGCCACAGGGGGAAGAGCTCCTATAATTCACCCCTCCACTTT.

The chain combines TRBV7-9 with TRBJ2-5; the D gene is possibly TRBD2 (6 bases). The V gene's germline CDR1 is SEHNR and CDR2 FQNEAQ (reference sequence). The CDR3 is made up of 15 amino acids. V gave up 5 bases and J gave up 5 bases, with 18 bases separating them. The CDR3 spells CASSKNPSARETQYF. DNA for the CDR3: TGTGCCAGCAGCAAAAACCCTAGCGCCCGGGAGACCCAGTACTTC.

J is TRBJ1-6 and V is TRBV19; the D gene is possibly TRBD1 (6 bases). This CDR3 has 18 residues. Trimming removed 4 bases at V and 0 bases at J, with 16 bases between. CDR1 is LNHDA, CDR2 SQIVND, per germline (reference sequence). CDR3 in amino acids: CASSTGTQGSSYNSPLHF. The CDR3 coding sequence is TGTGCCAGTAGTACCGGGACACAAGGAAGCTCCTATAATTCACCCCTCCACTTT. The entire variable domain, with the rest obtained from reference TRBV19 and TRBJ1-6, is as follows: DGGITQSPKYLFRKEGQNVTLSCEQNLNHDAMYWYRQDPGQGLRLIYYSQIVNDFQKGDIAEGYSVSREKKESFPLTVTSAQKNPTAFYLCASSTGTQGSSYNSPLHFGNGTRLTVT.

This clonotype was observed a handful of times. This chain joins TRBV7-9 and TRBJ1-2, with D hard to call. V was trimmed by 6 bases and J by 8 bases, leaving 13 bases between them. The CDR3 is 12 residues long. Germline loops: CDR1 SEHNR, CDR2 FQNEAQ (reference sequence). DNA for the CDR3: TGTGCCAGCAGTGACGGCCTAGAGGGCTACACCTTC. This gives the protein CASSDGLEGYTF.

V is TRBV19 and J is TRBJ2-4; D is possibly TRBD1 or TRBD2 (5 bases each). Germline V gene sequence: CDR1 LNHDA, CDR2 SQIVND (reference sequence). Trimming pared 4 bases from V and 8 bases from J, leaving 15 bases between. The CDR3 runs 14 residues. This CDR3 is CASSRRRKQDIQYF. The CDR3 nucleotides are TGTGCCAGTAGTAGGAGGCGAAAACAGGACATTCAGTACTTC.

This clonotype showed up just a few times. CDR3 protein: CASSTGIGNTIYF. CDR3 nucleotide sequence: TGTGCCAGCAGTACAGGGATCGGAAACACCATATATTTT. This chain connects TRBV27 to TRBJ1-3; TRBD1 might be the D (6 bases). V was shortened by 5 bases and J by 4 bases, with 9 bases between the two germline ends. The CDR3 extends over 13 amino acids. Germline assignment: CDR1 MNHEY and CDR2 SMNVEV (reference sequence).

The sample holds a few counts of this clonotype. The genes are TRBV7-9 and TRBJ2-7; 9 bases map to TRBD1. The CDR3 is made up of 14 amino acids. Germline V lookup: CDR1 SEHNR, CDR2 FQNEAQ (reference sequence). V was pared by 4 bases and J by 3 bases, with 4 bases of the junction left unmatched. CDR3 region: CASSSGTGFYEQYF. As DNA, the CDR3 is TGTGCCAGCAGCTCAGGGACAGGGTTCTACGAGCAGTACTTC.

The chain employs TRBV28 and TRBJ1-1; 10 bases match TRBD1. The V segment lost 2 bases and the J segment 6 bases; nucleotides outside the gene matches: 9. The germline V gene has CDR1 MDHEN and CDR2 SYDVKM. The CDR3 runs to 16 residues. CDR3 in DNA: TGTGCCAGCAGTTTAACTTTGGGGACAGGGGTGGCTGAAGCTTTCTTT. Translating gives CASSLTLGTGVAEAFF.

A few counts support this clonotype. The chain employs TRBV20-1 and TRBJ2-1; D might be TRBD1 or TRBD2, each matching 6 bases. V was pared by 6 bases and J by 0 bases, with 15 bases between. This CDR3 is 15 amino acids long. Germline V gene lookup returns CDR1 DFQATT and CDR2 SNEGSKA (reference sequence). CDR3 DNA sequence: TGCAGTGCGGGTGGGGGGCGGAGCTCCTACAATGAGCAGTTCTTC. It is translated as CSAGGGRSSYNEQFF.

The rearrangement uses TRBV6-4 and TRBJ2-1; possible D gene TRBD2, 6 bases. This CDR3 region has 14 residues. The V end was cut by 3 bases, the J end by 6 bases, with 12 bases between. Germline CDR1 and CDR2: MRHNA and SNTAGT. The CDR3 loop is CASSELATSNEQFF. CDR3 nucleotide sequence: TGTGCCAGCAGTGAGCTAGCGACTAGCAATGAGCAGTTCTTC.

This chain joins TRBV28 and TRBJ2-1; D uncertain. Trimming took off 7 bases at V and 5 bases at J, with 6 bases between the two ends. CDR3 length: 11 amino acids. Germline values: CDR1 MDHEN, CDR2 SYDVKM. CDR3 sequence reads: CASKSNNEQFF. In nucleotides, the CDR3 is TGTGCCAGCAAATCGAACAATGAGCAGTTCTTC.

The chain uses TRBV5-8 and TRBJ2-7; TRBD1 matches at 9 bases. The CDR3 totals 14 residues. V lost 4 bases to trimming and J lost 3 bases; unmatched junction nucleotides: 5. Germline V lookup: CDR1 SGHTS, CDR2 YDEGEE. The CDR3, as DNA: TGTGCCAGCAGCCGGGCGGACAGGGGCTACGAGCAGTACTTC. Its translation: CASSRADRGYEQYF.

The J gene is TRBJ2-5, the V gene TRBV20-1; TRBD1 or TRBD2 may be the D gene (5 bases each). Trimming took 0 bases from V and 3 from J, leaving 11 bases between them. The CDR3 covers 14 residues. The germline CDR1 and CDR2 sequences are DFQATT and SNEGSKA (reference sequence). As DNA, the CDR3 is TGCAGTGCTAGAGATCGCATGGGGGAAGAGACCCAGTACTTC. Its translation is CSARDRMGEETQYF.

A few counts support this clonotype. This sequence joins TRBV20-1 and TRBJ2-5; 12 bases map to TRBD1. Germline values: CDR1 DFQATT, CDR2 SNEGSKA (reference sequence). The CDR3 runs to 16 residues. J gave up 5 bases and V 4 bases, and 11 bases lay outside the gene matches. The CDR3 DNA follows: TGCAGTGCTACCATCCCGGGACAGGGGGCAGGGGAGACCCAGTACTTC. This gives the protein CSATIPGQGAGETQYF.

The rearrangement uses TRBV27 and TRBJ2-7; D might be TRBD1 (5 bases). In germline, CDR1 is MNHEY, CDR2 SMNVEV (reference sequence). Trimming left V 3 bases short and J 4 bases short, with 10 bases between. This CDR3 has 13 amino acids. CDR3: CASSLRQRYEQYF. Written as DNA, the CDR3 is TGTGCCAGCAGTTTGAGACAGCGTTACGAGCAGTACTTC.

This clonotype was seen more than once but under ten times. The V gene is TRBV7-8, the J gene TRBJ2-7, with TRBD2 matching over 10 bases. The CDR3 length is 19 residues. The V and J ends lost 1 base and 3 bases, in that order; junction bases with no gene match: 15. From germline, CDR1 is SGHVS and CDR2 FQNEAQ. The CDR3 DNA reads TGTGCCAGCAGCTTAGTTTTGGGGGGCGGGCTAGCGGGAGTCTACGAGCAGTACTTC. It translates to CASSLVLGGGLAGVYEQYF.

CDR3 in amino acids: CASSPPLRDQPQHF. CDR3 bases: TGTGCCAGCAGTCCCCCGCTAAGGGATCAGCCCCAGCATTTT. The chain has TRBV6-1 and TRBJ1-5; D remains ambiguous. CDR3 size: 14 residues. V lost 5 bases and J 5 bases, leaving 13 bases between the germline ends. Germline V gives CDR1 MNHNS, CDR2 SASEGT.

This clonotype was detected only a few times. V and J are TRBV20-1 and TRBJ1-2; D gene uncertain. The germline V and J ends were trimmed by 0 bases and 3 bases, with 8 bases remaining between them. The CDR3 has 13 residues. From germline, CDR1 is DFQATT and CDR2 SNEGSKA (reference sequence). As DNA, the CDR3 is TGCAGTGCTAGAGATTCCAGCCACTATGGCTACACCTTC. Protein: CSARDSSHYGYTF.

A few counts support this clonotype. This sequence joins TRBV6-1 and TRBJ2-6; D unclear. The CDR3 is made up of 14 amino acids. Trimming left V 6 bases short and J 4 bases short, with 10 bases between. CDR1 is MNHNS and CDR2 is SASEGT in the germline V gene. CDR3: CASSRKVGANVLTF. The DNA of the CDR3 is TGTGCCAGCAGCCGTAAGGTCGGGGCCAACGTCCTGACTTTC.

V is TRBV6-1 and J is TRBJ2-7; 12 bases are a match to TRBD2. The CDR3 has 16 residues. V shed 1 base and J 4 bases; nucleotides not matched to a gene: 5. The germline V gene encodes CDR1 MNHNS and CDR2 SASEGT. The CDR3 region has the DNA TGTGCCAGCAGTGAAGTTCTAGCGGGAGGGCTTTACGAGCAGTACTTC. Protein sequence: CASSEVLAGGLYEQYF.

This sequence joins TRBV7-9 and TRBJ1-5; D ambiguous. With 2 bases removed from V and 3 bases from J, the gap between germline ends came to 8 bases. The CDR3 spans 14 residues. Germline CDR1 SEHNR, CDR2 FQNEAQ (reference sequence). The CDR3 protein is CASSLFGPNQPQHF. In DNA, the CDR3 is TGTGCCAGCAGCTTATTTGGCCCCAATCAGCCCCAGCATTTT.

This clonotype was detected a few times. The rearrangement joins TRBV6-1 to TRBJ1-2; D not certain. This CDR3 has 14 amino acids. The V gene's germline CDR1 is MNHNS and CDR2 SASEGT. V was shortened by 0 bases and J by 6 bases, with 11 bases between the two germline ends. CDR3 in DNA: TGTGCCAGCAGTGAAGCTGGAGGGTTTGATGGCTACACCTTC. Protein: CASSEAGGFDGYTF.